The next 27 T cell receptor beta chains were all read from a single sample in a study of blood T cell repertoires in COVID-19. Produced via immunoSEQ multiplex PCR; TCRdb's table is partial and in-frame only. The sample records 490,000 or so clones, 88% being singletons. The specimen sequenced was PBMCs or T cells enriched from blood (not recorded which). Receptor source: a woman in her forties who had recovered from COVID-19.

The chain uses TRBV25-1 and TRBJ2-3, with a weak D call TRBD2 (6 bases). V was trimmed by 1 base and J by 4 bases, leaving 15 bases between them. The CDR3 extends over 16 amino acids. CDR1 and CDR2 from the germline V gene are MGHDK and SYGVNS. CDR3 coding DNA: TGTGCCAGCAGTGAATGGAGGGACTCCCCTCCAGATACGCAGTATTTT. Translation: CASSEWRDSPPDTQYF.

The rearrangement joins TRBV10-1 to TRBJ1-1; no firm D call. The CDR3 runs to 13 residues. Germline CDR1 reads WNHNN; CDR2 reads SYGVQD (reference sequence). With 4 bases removed from V and 5 bases from J, the gap between germline ends came to 11 bases. Here the CDR3 DNA reads TGCGCCAGCAGTGTAGACGGGATGACTGAAGCTTTCTTT. Protein sequence: CASSVDGMTEAFF.

This chain joins TRBV24-1 and TRBJ2-3; 7 positions match TRBD1. CDR1 and CDR2 (germline): KGHDR, SFDVKD. The ends lost 6 bases at V and 2 bases at J; junction bases unmatched: 4. The CDR3 sequence is 14 residues long. As DNA, the CDR3 is TGTGCCACCAGTCGGGACAGCACCACAGATACGCAGTATTTT. Translated, it gives CATSRDSTTDTQYF.

The genes are TRBV27 and TRBJ1-4; 8 bases agree with TRBD1. CDR3 length equals 15 residues. The V and J ends lost 1 base and 8 bases, in that order; junction bases with no gene match: 6. Looked up from germline, CDR1 is MNHEY and CDR2 is SMNVEV (reference sequence). CDR3 nucleotide sequence: TGTGCCAGCAGTTTATACGACAGGGGTGGAGAAAAACTGTTTTTT. It yields the protein CASSLYDRGGEKLFF.

The gene calls are TRBV15 and TRBJ2-7, with a possible D match to TRBD2 (6 bases). The CDR3 sequence is 12 residues long. The ends were cut back, 5 bases at V and 9 bases at J, with 14 bases in the middle. Per germline, CDR1 LNHNV and CDR2 YYDKDF (reference sequence). CDR3 sequence: CATSGGVKGQYF. The CDR3 bases are TGTGCCACCAGCGGCGGGGTTAAGGGGCAGTACTTC.

The chain links TRBV2 to TRBJ1-1; tentatively, D is TRBD1 (5 bases). The CDR3 sequence is 15 residues long. Germline CDR1 and CDR2: SNHLY and FYNNEI. The V end was cut by 2 bases, the J end by 6 bases, with 16 bases between. DNA of the CDR3: TGTGCCAGCAGTGAATTGCGGGGGGGTATGTCTGAAGCTTTCTTT. Its protein is CASSELRGGMSEAFF. The full variable domain, rest sourced from reference TRBV2 and TRBJ1-1, is EPEVTQTPSHQVTQMGQEVILRCVPISNHLYFYWYRQILGQKVEFLVSFYNNEISEKSEIFDDQFSVERPDGSNFTLKIRSTKLEDSAMYFCASSELRGGMSEAFFGQGTRLTVV.

This clone has just one count. The CDR3 DNA reads TGTGCCAGCAGCTTAGCCGCCATGCAGGGGGCCACTGAAGCTTTCTTT. Protein product: CASSLAAMQGATEAFF. J is TRBJ1-1 and V is TRBV7-2; TRBD1 aligns across 8 bases. Germline CDR1 and CDR2: SGHTA and FQGNSA. This CDR3 contains 16 residues. J was trimmed by 4 bases and V by 0 bases; bases with no gene match: 7.

This clone was seen a single time. The J gene is TRBJ1-2, the V gene TRBV5-3; D unclear. TRBV5-3 is annotated as an ORF whose role is uncertain. With 2 bases removed from V and 3 bases from J, the gap between germline ends came to 11 bases. The CDR3 sequence is 14 residues long. CDR3 nucleotide sequence: TGTGCCAGAAGCTTAGGTGGGCAGGACTATGGCTACACCTTC. Its protein is CARSLGGQDYGYTF.

The chain carries TRBV6-5 and TRBJ1-2; D is unclear. V lost 6 bases and J 5 bases, leaving 19 bases between the germline ends. Looked up from germline, CDR1 is MNHEY and CDR2 is SVGAGI. CDR3 size: 15 residues. Here the CDR3 DNA reads TGTGCCAGCAGCCCAAATACACCTCCGTCTTATGGCTACACCTTC. Translated, it gives CASSPNTPPSYGYTF.

This CDR3 is CASSQDSRAEQFF. CDR3 sequence (DNA): TGCGCCAGCAGCCAAGATTCGAGAGCCGAGCAGTTCTTC. The genes are TRBV4-1 and TRBJ2-1; no clear D. The CDR3 is made up of 13 amino acids. With 0 bases removed from V and 10 bases from J, the gap between germline ends came to 10 bases. Germline V gene sequence: CDR1 MGHRA, CDR2 YSYEKL.

The chain recombines TRBV9 with TRBJ2-3; D unclear. In germline, CDR1 is SGDLS, CDR2 YYNGEE. The CDR3 is 14 amino acids. V lost 1 base and J 4 bases, leaving 10 bases between the germline ends. The DNA for the CDR3 is TGTGCCAGCAGCGTATCCCTAGTCCCAGATACGCAGTATTTT. As protein: CASSVSLVPDTQYF. The full variable domain, completed using reference TRBV9 and TRBJ2-3, is DSGVTQTPKHLITATGQRVTLRCSPRSGDLSVYWYQQSLDQGLQFLIQYYNGEERAKGNILERFSAQQFPDLHSELNLSSLELGDSALYFCASSVSLVPDTQYFGPGTRLTVL.

V and J are TRBV19 and TRBJ1-1, with 8 bases fitting TRBD1. J was trimmed by 1 base and V by 5 bases; bases with no gene match: 6. From germline, CDR1 is LNHDA and CDR2 SQIVND (reference sequence). This CDR3 region has 15 residues. The CDR3 sequence is CASSPEGQANTEAFF. The CDR3 DNA reads TGTGCCAGTAGTCCCGAGGGACAGGCGAACACTGAAGCTTTCTTT.

The rearrangement joins TRBV7-6 to TRBJ1-1, with D uncertain. CDR1 and CDR2 from the germline V gene are SGHVS and FNYEAQ. The CDR3 has 17 residues. V was shortened by 5 bases and J by 0 bases, with 19 bases between the two germline ends. The chain's CDR3 is CASSLINLPGLNTEAFF. As DNA, the CDR3 is TGTGCCAGCAGCCTAATAAACCTCCCGGGATTGAACACTGAAGCTTTCTTT.

The chain couples TRBV24-1 to TRBJ2-7; possibly TRBD1 for D (6 bases). With 5 bases removed from V and 0 bases from J, the gap between germline ends came to 13 bases. The germline V gene encodes CDR1 KGHDR and CDR2 SFDVKD. The CDR3 is 15 residues long. CDR3 nucleotide sequence: TGTGCCACCAGTGGCGCGACAGGAGACTCCTACGAGCAGTACTTC. Amino acid sequence: CATSGATGDSYEQYF.

The gene calls are TRBV5-1 and TRBJ2-2; TRBD1 is a possible D gene (6 bases). The germline V gene encodes CDR1 SGHRS and CDR2 YFSETQ. The CDR3 loop spans 15 amino acids. Trimming left V 4 bases short and J 8 bases short, with 18 bases between. The CDR3 DNA reads as TGCGCCAGCAGCACCCGGGACACCGACCCGGGGGAGCTGTTTTTT. Protein product: CASSTRDTDPGELFF.

This clone was observed a handful of times. The V call is TRBV6-5, the J call TRBJ2-7; TRBD2 aligns across 8 bases. This CDR3 is built from 15 residues. Trimming took 2 bases from V and 2 from J; bases not matched to a gene: 5. Germline assignment: CDR1 MNHEY and CDR2 SVGAGI. The CDR3, as DNA: TGTGCCAGCAGTTACCGCCTAGCGGGTACCTACGAGCAGTACTTC. It is translated as CASSYRLAGTYEQYF.

This chain connects TRBV7-6 to TRBJ2-7; 7 bases map to TRBD2. CDR3 length: 13 residues. CDR1 and CDR2 (germline): SGHVS, FNYEAQ. The ends lost 4 bases at V and 0 bases at J; junction bases unmatched: 0. Written as DNA, the CDR3 is TGTGCCAGCAGCTCTAGCGGCTCCTACGAGCAGTACTTC. Translated, it gives CASSSSGSYEQYF.

The V call is TRBV4-3, the J call TRBJ2-1; perhaps TRBD1 as D (6 bases). With 0 bases removed from V and 4 bases from J, the gap between germline ends came to 16 bases. There are 17 residues in the CDR3. In germline, CDR1 is LGHNA, CDR2 YSLEER. In DNA form, the CDR3 reads TGCGCCAGCAGCCAAGATTGGGCAGGGGCTCAATACAATGAGCAGTTCTTC. Protein: CASSQDWAGAQYNEQFF.

The chain employs TRBV5-4 and TRBJ1-1; perhaps TRBD1 as D (6 bases). The V and J ends lost 4 bases and 0 bases respectively, with 13 bases between them. The germline V gene has CDR1 SGHNT and CDR2 YYREEE (reference sequence). This CDR3 has 15 amino acids. The chain's CDR3 is CASSPRQDMNTEAFF. CDR3 nucleotide sequence: TGTGCCAGCAGCCCACGACAGGATATGAACACTGAAGCTTTCTTT.

The gene calls are TRBV3-1 (or the pseudogene TRBV3-2) and TRBJ2-7, with a possible D match to TRBD2 (5 bases). Looked up from germline, CDR1 is LGHDT and CDR2 is YNNKEL (reference sequence). V lost 3 bases and J 6 bases, leaving 9 bases between the germline ends. CDR3 length: 12 residues. CDR3: CASSHGKAEQYF. Written as DNA, the CDR3 is TGTGCCAGCAGCCACGGGAAGGCCGAGCAGTACTTC.

A few counts support this clone. The chain links TRBV13 to TRBJ1-2; 7 nucleotides align to TRBD1. Germline V gene sequence: CDR1 PRHDT, CDR2 FYEKMQ (reference sequence). J lost 6 bases, V lost 5 bases, and 9 bases had no gene match. The length of the CDR3 is 14 residues. CDR3 coding DNA: TGTGCCAGCAGCCCCGGGACAGCCTTAGATGGCTACACCTTC. Its protein is CASSPGTALDGYTF.

The J gene is TRBJ1-3, the V gene TRBV5-1; tentative D call: TRBD1 (6 bases). Deletions cut 1 base from V and 2 bases from J, with 13 bases between. The germline V gene has CDR1 SGHRS and CDR2 YFSETQ. The CDR3 length is 16 residues. In DNA, the CDR3 is TGCGCCAGCAGCTTGACAGGGACAATTACTGGAAACACCATATATTTT. Translating it yields CASSLTGTITGNTIYF.

The chain has TRBV27 and TRBJ2-5; D may be TRBD1 (5 bases). This CDR3 region has 14 residues. V lost 3 bases to trimming and J lost 5 bases, with 13 bases between them. In germline, CDR1 is MNHEY, CDR2 SMNVEV (reference sequence). CDR3 region: CASSFLGAGETQYF. The CDR3 coding sequence is TGTGCCAGCAGTTTCCTTGGGGCCGGCGAGACCCAGTACTTC.

This rearrangement joins TRBV6-4 to TRBJ1-6; 8 bases match TRBD1. V shed 5 bases and J 8 bases; nucleotides not matched to a gene: 5. Per the germline V gene, CDR1 is MRHNA and CDR2 is SNTAGT. This CDR3 spans 14 amino acids. In nucleotides, the CDR3 is TGTGCCAGCAGTAGGACAGGGTTTGATTCACCCCTCCACTTT. Encoded protein: CASSRTGFDSPLHF.

The chain has TRBV7-2 and TRBJ2-7; TRBD2 matches at 9 bases. There are 14 residues in the CDR3. J gave up 5 bases and V 5 bases, and 7 bases lay outside the gene matches. Germline V gene data show CDR1 as SGHTA and CDR2 as FQGNSA. DNA of the CDR3: TGTGCCAGCAGCCATAGCGGGAGATGGGACGAGCAGTACTTC. It translates to CASSHSGRWDEQYF.

The chain employs TRBV5-5 and TRBJ2-5; D perhaps matches TRBD1 (6 bases). V was trimmed by 4 bases and J by 1 base, leaving 11 bases between them. Germline lookup yields CDR1 SGHKS and CDR2 YYEKEE (reference sequence). The CDR3 is made up of 14 amino acids. The CDR3 sequence: CASSRGWTQETQYF. CDR3 nucleotide sequence: TGTGCCAGCAGCAGGGGGTGGACCCAAGAGACCCAGTACTTC.

This rearrangement joins TRBV5-5 to TRBJ2-1; 8 nucleotides align to TRBD2. The junction had 4 bases not matched to a gene; V was cut back by 0 bases and J by 8 bases. Germline loops: CDR1 SGHKS, CDR2 YYEKEE (reference sequence). The CDR3 spans 14 residues. CDR3 protein: CASSLDGRVDEQFF. The CDR3 DNA reads as TGTGCCAGCAGCTTGGACGGGAGGGTCGATGAGCAGTTCTTC. Full variable domain (missing parts from reference TRBV5-5 and TRBJ2-1): DAGVTQSPTHLIKTRGQQVTLRCSPISGHKSVSWYQQVLGQGPQFIFQYYEKEERGRGNFPDRFSARQFPNYSSELNVNALLLGDSALYLCASSLDGRVDEQFFGPGTRLTVL.